Listed below are T cell receptor beta chains from one sample, sequenced in a study of molecular identifiers for immune sequencing clone quantification. TCRdb itself ran the PCR reads through MiXCR, one entry per CDR3 protein. The table has more than 550,000 distinct CDR3 sequences, roughly 23% seen once; the top ten hold roughly 0.83%. The sequencing input was naive CD8+ T cells from blood, with Jurkat cell RNA spiked in. These receptors were obtained from a human donor in good health. Some libraries in this study had Jurkat cell RNA spiked in. The CDR3 runs from the conserved cysteine through the conserved F or W. A D gene is named only where the DNA matches it firmly. Only some rows state a clone size, as once, few, many or a class for expanded clones.

v_call,j_call,clone_size,d_call,cdr3_aa,cdr3_nt
TRBV20-1,TRBJ2-7,few,TRBD2,CSARDIQRGTYEQYF,TGCAGTGCTAGAGATATTCAGCGGGGAACCTACGAGCAGTACTTC
TRBV12-3/TRBV12-4,TRBJ2-3,.,.,CASSRGGTQYF,TGTGCCAGCAGTCGAGGGGGGACGCAGTATTTT
TRBV4-3,TRBJ2-7,.,TRBD2,CASSQDRFGRGHEQYF,TGCGCCAGCAGCCAAGATCGGTTTGGGAGGGGCCACGAGCAGTACTTC
TRBV4-3,TRBJ1-2,few,.,CASSQDHPPTYYGYTF,TGCGCCAGCAGCCAAGATCATCCGCCTACGTACTATGGCTACACCTTC
TRBV6-5,TRBJ2-1,.,TRBD1,CASSTGQGAEQFF,TGTGCCAGCAGTACCGGACAGGGTGCTGAGCAGTTCTTC
TRBV13,TRBJ2-3,.,.,CASSTQLADTQYF,TGTGCCAGCAGCACACAACTCGCAGATACGCAGTATTTT
TRBV5-3,TRBJ1-2,.,.,CASSWDGNNYGYTF,TGTGCCAGCAGCTGGGACGGGAATAACTATGGCTACACCTTC
TRBV2,TRBJ2-5,.,TRBD2,CASSGAPGTSGIGAETQYF,TGTGCCAGCAGCGGGGCTCCCGGGACTAGCGGGATTGGGGCGGAGACCCAGTACTTC
TRBV27,TRBJ1-1,few,.,CASRPFTGMDTEAFF,TGTGCCAGCAGGCCCTTTACAGGGATGGACACTGAAGCTTTCTTT
TRBV18,TRBJ1-4,.,TRBD1,CASSQRTGADEKLFF,TGTGCCAGCTCACAACGGACAGGGGCTGATGAAAAACTGTTTTTT
TRBV28,TRBJ2-3,many,.,CASSQTSTSTDTQYF,TGTGCCAGCAGCCAGACCTCCACTAGCACAGATACGCAGTATTTT
TRBV5-6,TRBJ1-6,.,TRBD1,CASSLGTDNSPLHF,TGTGCCAGCAGCCTCGGGACAGATAATTCACCCCTCCACTTT
TRBV20-1,TRBJ2-7,.,.,CSGTGTNTYEQYF,TGCAGTGGAACAGGCACAAATACCTACGAGCAGTACTTC
TRBV10-3,TRBJ2-1,.,.,CAISEERDRSSYNEQFF,TGTGCCATCAGTGAGGAGAGGGACCGAAGCTCCTACAATGAGCAGTTCTTC
TRBV29-1,TRBJ1-1,many,TRBD1,CSVGPAGGEAFF,TGCAGCGTGGGACCGGCAGGGGGTGAAGCTTTCTTT
TRBV30,TRBJ2-7,.,TRBD1,CAWRPGTGSLRPSYEQYF,TGTGCCTGGAGGCCCGGGACAGGTAGTTTAAGGCCCTCCTACGAGCAGTACTTC
TRBV6-2/TRBV6-3,TRBJ1-5,.,.,CASSVAAYSNPPPPF,TGTGCCAGCAGTGTCGCAGCTTATAGCAATCCGCCCCCGCCTTTT
TRBV6-5,TRBJ2-7,few,.,CAGSGTGGVHEQYF,TGTGCCGGCAGCGGGACAGGTGGCGTCCACGAGCAGTACTTC
TRBV19,TRBJ2-7,.,.,CASSIDPGKQQYF,TGTGCCAGTAGTATAGATCCGGGGAAGCAGCAGTACTTC
TRBV9,TRBJ2-2,few,TRBD2,CASSATRLIAGGVTGELFF,TGTGCCAGCAGCGCCACACGCCTGATAGCGGGGGGGGTCACCGGGGAGCTGTTTTTT
TRBV5-1,TRBJ2-7,.,TRBD1,CASSLVTGGSGYEQYF,TGCGCCAGCAGCTTGGTAACAGGGGGGTCAGGCTACGAGCAGTACTTC
TRBV4-1,TRBJ1-5,many,.,CASSRVIASNQPQHF,TGCGCCAGCAGCCGCGTAATCGCGAGCAATCAGCCCCAGCATTTT
TRBV3-1,TRBJ2-1,few,.,CASSQEGRADNEQFF,TGTGCCAGCAGCCAAGAAGGCCGGGCCGACAATGAGCAGTTCTTC
TRBV3-1,TRBJ2-7,many,.,CASSQRGSYEQYF,TGTGCCAGCAGCCAACGGGGGTCCTACGAGCAGTACTTC
TRBV19,TRBJ1-5,.,TRBD1,CASSLGQGINQPQHF,TGTGCCAGTAGCCTAGGACAGGGGATCAATCAGCCCCAGCATTTT
TRBV7-3,TRBJ2-7,many,.,CASSLEGPLYEQYF,TGTGCCAGCAGCTTAGAGGGCCCCCTCTACGAGCAGTACTTC
TRBV28,TRBJ1-5,few,.,CAASGGVTNDQPQHF,TGTGCCGCCTCGGGAGGGGTGACGAATGATCAGCCCCAGCATTTT
TRBV7-9,TRBJ2-7,.,.,CASSLEQESYEQYF,TGTGCCAGCAGCTTAGAGCAGGAAAGCTACGAGCAGTACTTC
TRBV12-3/TRBV12-4,TRBJ1-5,many,.,CASRGGGGNQPQHF,TGTGCCAGCAGGGGGGGGGGCGGCAATCAGCCCCAGCATTTT
TRBV10-3,TRBJ2-5,many,TRBD2,CAISILAGAPETQYF,TGTGCCATCAGTATTCTAGCGGGAGCTCCGGAGACCCAGTACTTC
TRBV12-3/TRBV12-4,TRBJ2-7,.,.,CASSRRPDGLDEQYF,TGTGCCAGCAGCCGAAGACCCGACGGCCTGGACGAGCAGTACTTC
TRBV12-5,TRBJ1-2,.,.,CASGLSVGGNYGYTF,TGTGCTAGTGGTTTGTCCGTTGGTGGTAACTATGGCTACACCTTC
TRBV10-2,TRBJ2-7,.,TRBD2,CASSEAGMGSYEPYF,TGCGCCAGCAGTGAAGCGGGAATGGGTTCCTACGAGCCGTACTTC
TRBV4-3,TRBJ2-7,few,TRBD1,CASSQDLGTVTYEQYF,TGCGCCAGCAGCCAAGATCTTGGGACAGTAACCTACGAGCAGTACTTC
TRBV29-1,TRBJ2-5,few,.,CSVTDPGGTQYF,TGCAGCGTCACTGACCCCGGAGGGACCCAGTACTTC